This TCR beta chain was observed in a study of blood T cell repertoires in COVID-19. Across the study: Acute and convalescent COVID-19 samples came from the United States, Italy and Spain. Sample material is recorded as cDNA or gDNA derived from T cells, B-cell-depleted T cells, or PBMCs.

Original data processing: Amplification from reference gene primers served as the basis for estimated nucleated cell counts. Clones were read by immunoSEQ multiplex PCR, and TCRdb kept only the in-frame ones, dropping some. V, J and clone size are those of that table, while D and trimming were read from the DNA. The data hold about 170,000 clones, with around 83% observed a single time. This sequence originates from an older woman who had recovered from COVID-19. Sequenced material: peripheral blood.

For the CDR3, the DNA is TGCAGTGCTAGTGGGGCGCGACCAGAGACCCAGTACTTC. Its protein is CSASGARPETQYF. The chain has TRBV20-1 and TRBJ2-5; D possibly corresponds to TRBD1 (5 bases). This CDR3 is 13 amino acids long. V shed 3 bases and J shed 4 bases, with 12 bases lying between them. Germline V lookup: CDR1 DFQATT, CDR2 SNEGSKA (reference sequence).